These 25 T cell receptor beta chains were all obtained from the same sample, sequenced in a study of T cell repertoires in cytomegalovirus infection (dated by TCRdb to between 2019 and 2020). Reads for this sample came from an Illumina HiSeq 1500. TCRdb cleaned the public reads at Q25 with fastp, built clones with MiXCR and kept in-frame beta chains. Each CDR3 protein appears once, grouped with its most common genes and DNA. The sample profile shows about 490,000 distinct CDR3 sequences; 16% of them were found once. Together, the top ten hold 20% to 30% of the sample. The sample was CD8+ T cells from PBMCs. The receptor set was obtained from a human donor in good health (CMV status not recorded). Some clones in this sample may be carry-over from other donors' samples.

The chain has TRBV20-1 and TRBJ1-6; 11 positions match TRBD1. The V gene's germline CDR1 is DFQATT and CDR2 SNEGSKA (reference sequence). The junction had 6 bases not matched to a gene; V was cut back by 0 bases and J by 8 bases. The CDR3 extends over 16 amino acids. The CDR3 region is CSARENGQGAYSPLHF. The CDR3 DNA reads TGCAGTGCTAGAGAGAACGGACAGGGGGCATATTCACCCCTCCACTTT.

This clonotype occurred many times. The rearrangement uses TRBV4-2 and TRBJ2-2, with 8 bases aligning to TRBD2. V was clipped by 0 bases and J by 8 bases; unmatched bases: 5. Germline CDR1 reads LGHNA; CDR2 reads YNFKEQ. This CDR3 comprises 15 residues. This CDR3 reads CASSQDKAGGGELFF. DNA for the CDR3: TGTGCCAGCAGCCAAGATAAGGCGGGGGGTGGGGAGCTGTTTTTT.

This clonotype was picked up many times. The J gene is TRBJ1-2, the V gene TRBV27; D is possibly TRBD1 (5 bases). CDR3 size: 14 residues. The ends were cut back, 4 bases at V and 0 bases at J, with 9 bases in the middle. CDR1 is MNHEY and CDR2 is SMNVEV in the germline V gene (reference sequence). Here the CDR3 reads CASSSYRTNYGYTF. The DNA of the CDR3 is TGTGCCAGCAGTTCTTACAGGACTAACTATGGCTACACCTTC.

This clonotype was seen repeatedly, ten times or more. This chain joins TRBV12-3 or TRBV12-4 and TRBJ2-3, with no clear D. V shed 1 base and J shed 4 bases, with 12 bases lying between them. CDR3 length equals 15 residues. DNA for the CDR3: TGTGCCAGCAGTTTAGGGGCCTTAAGGCCAGATACGCAGTATTTT. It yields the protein CASSLGALRPDTQYF.

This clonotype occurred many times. This CDR3 reads CASSLGIGNSPLHF. CDR3 DNA: TGTGCCAGCAGCTTAGGCATAGGGAATTCACCCCTCCACTTT. The rearrangement links TRBV11-2 to TRBJ1-6; D unclear. The CDR3 is made up of 14 amino acids. The ends were cut back, 1 base at V and 7 bases at J, with 8 bases in the middle. CDR1 and CDR2 (germline): SGHAT, FQNNGV.

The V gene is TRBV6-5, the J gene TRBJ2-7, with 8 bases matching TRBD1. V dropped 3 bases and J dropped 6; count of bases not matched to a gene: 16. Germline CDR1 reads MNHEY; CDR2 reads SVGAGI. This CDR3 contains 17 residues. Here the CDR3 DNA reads TGTGCCAGCAGTTATTCAGGGGGCGCTGATCTCGCCGGCGAGCAGTACTTC. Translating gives CASSYSGGADLAGEQYF.

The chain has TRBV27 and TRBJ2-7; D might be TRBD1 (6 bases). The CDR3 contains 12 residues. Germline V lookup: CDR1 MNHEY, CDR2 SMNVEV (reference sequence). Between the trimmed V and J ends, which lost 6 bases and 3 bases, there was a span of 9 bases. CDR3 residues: CASRGTFYEQYF. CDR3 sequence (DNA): TGTGCCAGCAGAGGGACATTCTACGAGCAGTACTTC.

CDR3 sequence reads: CASSSRVAGAFYEQYF. CDR3 nucleotides: TGTGCCAGCAGCTCAAGGGTGGCGGGGGCCTTCTACGAGCAGTACTTC. The chain combines TRBV3-1 with TRBJ2-7, with D possibly matching TRBD2 (7 bases). The V end lost 5 bases, the J end lost 3 bases, and 20 bases lay between the germline ends. Germline V gene data show CDR1 as LGHDT and CDR2 as YNNKEL (reference sequence). There are 16 residues in the CDR3.

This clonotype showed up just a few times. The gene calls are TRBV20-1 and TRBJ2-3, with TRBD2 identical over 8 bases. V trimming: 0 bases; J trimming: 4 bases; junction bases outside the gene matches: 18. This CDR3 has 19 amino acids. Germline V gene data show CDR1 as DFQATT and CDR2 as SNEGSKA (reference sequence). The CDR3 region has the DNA TGCAGTGCTAGAGATGTGGGGGAACTAGCGGCCTCCAGGGCAGATACGCAGTATTTT. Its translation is CSARDVGELAASRADTQYF.

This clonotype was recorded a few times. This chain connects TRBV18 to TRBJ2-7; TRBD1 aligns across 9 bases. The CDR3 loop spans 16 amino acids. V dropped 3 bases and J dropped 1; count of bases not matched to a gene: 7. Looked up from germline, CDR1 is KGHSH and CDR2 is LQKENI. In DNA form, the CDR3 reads TGTGCCAGCTCACCTCCGGACAGGGGTCCATCCTACGAGCAGTACTTC. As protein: CASSPPDRGPSYEQYF.

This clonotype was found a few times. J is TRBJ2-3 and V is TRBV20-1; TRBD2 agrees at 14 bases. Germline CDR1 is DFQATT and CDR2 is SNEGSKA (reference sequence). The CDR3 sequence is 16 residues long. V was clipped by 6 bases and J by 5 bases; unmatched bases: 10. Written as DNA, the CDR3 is TGCAGTGCCTTTCCGGGGACTAGCGGGAGTATAGATACGCAGTATTTT. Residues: CSAFPGTSGSIDTQYF.

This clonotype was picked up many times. The CDR3 DNA is TGTGCCAGCAGGGAACAGGGAGTTGTTGACGAGCAGTACTTC. Protein: CASREQGVVDEQYF. This chain links TRBV27 with TRBJ2-7; the D gene is possibly TRBD1 (6 bases). The CDR3 is 14 residues long. Germline V lookup: CDR1 MNHEY, CDR2 SMNVEV (reference sequence). Trimming shortened V by 6 bases and J by 5 bases, and 17 bases separated the two germline ends.

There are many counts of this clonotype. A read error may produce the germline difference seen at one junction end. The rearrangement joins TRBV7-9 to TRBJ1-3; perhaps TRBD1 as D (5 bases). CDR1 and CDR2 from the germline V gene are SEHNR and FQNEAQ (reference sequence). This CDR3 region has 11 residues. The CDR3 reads CASSFGTRHDF. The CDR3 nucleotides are TGTGCCAGCAGCTTCGGGACCCGTCATGATTTT.

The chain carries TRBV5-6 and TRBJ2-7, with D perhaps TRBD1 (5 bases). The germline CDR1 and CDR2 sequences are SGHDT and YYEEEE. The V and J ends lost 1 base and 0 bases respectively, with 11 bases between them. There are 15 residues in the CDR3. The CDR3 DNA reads TGTGCCAGCAGCTTGAAAGGGGCCCGCTCCTACGAGCAGTACTTC. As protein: CASSLKGARSYEQYF.

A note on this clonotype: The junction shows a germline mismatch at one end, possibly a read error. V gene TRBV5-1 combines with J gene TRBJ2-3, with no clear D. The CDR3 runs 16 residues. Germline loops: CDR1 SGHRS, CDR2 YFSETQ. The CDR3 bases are TGCACCAGCAGCTTGGACCGTGGGATGCACACAGATACGCAGTATTTT. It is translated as CTSSLDRGMHTDTQYF.

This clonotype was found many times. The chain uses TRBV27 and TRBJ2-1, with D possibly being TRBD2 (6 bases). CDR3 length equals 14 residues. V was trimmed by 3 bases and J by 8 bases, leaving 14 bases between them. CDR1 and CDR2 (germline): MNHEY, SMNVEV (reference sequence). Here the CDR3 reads CASSLGLPRDEQFF. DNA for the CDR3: TGTGCCAGCAGTTTGGGACTTCCCAGGGATGAGCAGTTCTTC.

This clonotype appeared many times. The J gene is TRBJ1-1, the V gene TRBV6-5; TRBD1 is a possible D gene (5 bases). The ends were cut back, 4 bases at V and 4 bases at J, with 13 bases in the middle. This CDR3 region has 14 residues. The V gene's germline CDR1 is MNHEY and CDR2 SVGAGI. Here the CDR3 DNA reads TGTGCCAGCAGTTTGACAGCCCCGAGCACTGAAGCTTTCTTT. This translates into CASSLTAPSTEAFF.

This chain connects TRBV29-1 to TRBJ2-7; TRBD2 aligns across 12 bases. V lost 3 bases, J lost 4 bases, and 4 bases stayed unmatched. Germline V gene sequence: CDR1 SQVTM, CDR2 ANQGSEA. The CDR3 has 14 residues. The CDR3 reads CSVEITSGGYEQYF. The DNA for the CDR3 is TGCAGCGTTGAGATTACTAGCGGGGGGTACGAGCAGTACTTC.

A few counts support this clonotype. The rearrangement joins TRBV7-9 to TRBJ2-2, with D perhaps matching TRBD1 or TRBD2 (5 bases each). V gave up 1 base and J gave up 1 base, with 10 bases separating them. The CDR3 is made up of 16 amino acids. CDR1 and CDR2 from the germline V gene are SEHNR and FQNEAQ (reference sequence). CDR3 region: CASSLGGYLNTGELFF. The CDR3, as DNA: TGTGCCAGCAGCTTAGGGGGGTACTTGAACACCGGGGAGCTGTTTTTT.

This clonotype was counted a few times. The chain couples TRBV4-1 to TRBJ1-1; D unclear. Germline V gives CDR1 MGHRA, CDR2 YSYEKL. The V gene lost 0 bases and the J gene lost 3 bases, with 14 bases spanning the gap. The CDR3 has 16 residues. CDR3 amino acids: CASSQESMIRDTEAFF. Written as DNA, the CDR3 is TGCGCCAGCAGCCAAGAGAGCATGATTAGGGACACTGAAGCTTTCTTT.

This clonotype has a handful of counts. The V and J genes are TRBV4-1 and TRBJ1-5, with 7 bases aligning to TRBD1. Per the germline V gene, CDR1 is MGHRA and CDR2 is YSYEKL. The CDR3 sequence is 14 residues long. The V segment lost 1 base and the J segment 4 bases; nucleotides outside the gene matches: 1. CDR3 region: CASSQVTGNQPQHF. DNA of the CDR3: TGCGCCAGCAGCCAAGTGACAGGGAATCAGCCCCAGCATTTT.

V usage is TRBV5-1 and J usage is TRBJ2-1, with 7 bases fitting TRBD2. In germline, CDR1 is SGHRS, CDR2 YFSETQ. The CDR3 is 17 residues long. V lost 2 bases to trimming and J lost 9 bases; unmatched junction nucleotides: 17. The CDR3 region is CASSFLGREGRGAEQFF. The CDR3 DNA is TGCGCCAGCAGCTTCTTGGGGAGGGAGGGCCGAGGAGCTGAGCAGTTCTTC.

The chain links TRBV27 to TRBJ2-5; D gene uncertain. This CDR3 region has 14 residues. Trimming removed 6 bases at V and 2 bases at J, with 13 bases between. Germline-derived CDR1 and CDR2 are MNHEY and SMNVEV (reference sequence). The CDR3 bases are TGTGCCAGCAGCCCCCTCGACGAGCAAGAGACCCAGTACTTC. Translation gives CASSPLDEQETQYF.

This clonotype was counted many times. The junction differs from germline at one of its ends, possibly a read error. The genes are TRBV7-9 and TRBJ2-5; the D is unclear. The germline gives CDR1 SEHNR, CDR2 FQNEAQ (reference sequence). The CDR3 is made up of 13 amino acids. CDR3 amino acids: CTSSLATPETQYF. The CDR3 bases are TGCACAAGCAGCTTGGCAACCCCGGAGACCCAGTACTTC.

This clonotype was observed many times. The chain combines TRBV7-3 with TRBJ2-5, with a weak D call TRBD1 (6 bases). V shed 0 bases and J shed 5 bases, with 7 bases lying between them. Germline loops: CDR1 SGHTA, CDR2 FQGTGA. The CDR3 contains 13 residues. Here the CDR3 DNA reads TGTGCCAGCAGCTTAACGGGGGCCGAGACCCAGTACTTC. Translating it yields CASSLTGAETQYF.